At least ten counts were recorded for the clone carrying this T cell receptor (beta chain). These data belong to a study of Graves' ophthalmopathy and Graves' hyperthyroidism. The overall study: The blood sample was drawn at first diagnosis and before any treatment.

The authors amplified TCR beta CDR3 regions from RNA transcripts. The workflow started with a first-round RT-PCR run with HTBI primers and then moved on to a second-round multiplex PCR. TCRdb reprocessed the multiplex PCR reads with MiXCR, giving one entry per CDR3 protein. The sample yields some 390,000 distinct CDR3 sequences, around 18% seen once. PBMCs were isolated from a roughly 9 ml sample of fresh peripheral blood. The receptor was isolated from a woman in her late teens or twenties with Graves' ophthalmopathy. Sequencing input: peripheral blood.

CDR3 region: CASHKGVANTGELFF. The CDR3 DNA reads TGTGCCAGCCACAAAGGGGTCGCGAACACCGGGGAGCTGTTTTTT. The V call is TRBV6-2 or TRBV6-3, the J call TRBJ2-2, with TRBD1 as a possible D gene (5 bases). V dropped 8 bases and J dropped 0 bases, with 13 bases sitting between them. This CDR3 spans 15 amino acids. Germline V gene sequence: CDR1 MNHEY, CDR2 SVGEGT.